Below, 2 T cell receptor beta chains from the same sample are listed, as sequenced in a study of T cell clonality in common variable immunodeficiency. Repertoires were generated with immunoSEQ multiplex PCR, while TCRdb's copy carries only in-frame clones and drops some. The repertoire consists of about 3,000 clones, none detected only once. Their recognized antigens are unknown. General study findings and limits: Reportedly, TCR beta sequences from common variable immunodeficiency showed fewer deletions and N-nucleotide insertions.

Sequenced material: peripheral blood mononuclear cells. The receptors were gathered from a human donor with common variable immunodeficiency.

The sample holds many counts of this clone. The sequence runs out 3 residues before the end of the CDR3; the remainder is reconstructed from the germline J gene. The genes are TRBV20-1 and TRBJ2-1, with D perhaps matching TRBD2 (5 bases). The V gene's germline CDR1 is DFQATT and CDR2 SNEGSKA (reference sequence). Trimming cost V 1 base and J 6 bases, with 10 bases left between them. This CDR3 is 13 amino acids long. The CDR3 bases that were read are TGCAGTGCTAGAGCACTAGGCGGCAATGAG. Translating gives CSARALGGNE. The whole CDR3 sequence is CSARALGGNEQFF.

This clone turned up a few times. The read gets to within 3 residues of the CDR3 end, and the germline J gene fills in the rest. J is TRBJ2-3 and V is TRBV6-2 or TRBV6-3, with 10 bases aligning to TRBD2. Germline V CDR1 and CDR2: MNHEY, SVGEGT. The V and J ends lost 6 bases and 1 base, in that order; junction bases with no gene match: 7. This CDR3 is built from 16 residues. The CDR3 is CASSQSSGGGTDTQYF. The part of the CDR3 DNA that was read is TGTGCCAGCAGCCAATCTAGCGGGGGAGGCACAGATACG.